The next 20 T cell receptor beta chains were all read from a single sample in a study of regulatory T cells in long-lasting Graves disease. Assembly of TCR beta libraries relied on iRepertoire HTBI primers together with Arm-PCR of CDR3 regions. Each CDR3 protein is one row after TCRdb ran MiXCR on the multiplex PCR reads. The sample lists 600,000 to 650,000 distinct CDR3 sequences; roughly 16% were seen once. Noted time point: newly diagnosed GD, antithyroid drugs for less than 3 months. Making the TCR library involved RNA that had been extracted from PBMCs. This sample also appeared in a second study, on T cells in Graves' hyperthyroidism and ophthalmopathy.

The sample here was peripheral blood mononuclear cells (PBMCs), taken at new diagnosis, from a patient treated with antithyroid drugs. Source of these receptors: a woman in her thirties with Graves disease.

This clonotype appeared once. This chain uses TRBV19 with TRBJ2-2; D unclear. The CDR3 has 13 amino acids. V was pared by 5 bases and J by 3 bases, with 7 bases between. Per germline, CDR1 LNHDA and CDR2 SQIVND (reference sequence). CDR3 nucleotide sequence: TGTGCCAGTAGTCGTCTATACACCGGGGAGCTGTTTTTT. Residues: CASSRLYTGELFF.

A few counts support this clonotype. The chain employs TRBV20-1 and TRBJ1-2; D is ambiguous. The CDR3 is 16 amino acids. Germline V gene sequence: CDR1 DFQATT, CDR2 SNEGSKA (reference sequence). V was pared by 6 bases and J by 0 bases, with 20 bases between. The CDR3 protein is CSAPPPSGKANYGYTF. The CDR3, as DNA: TGCAGTGCCCCACCGCCCTCGGGAAAAGCTAACTATGGCTACACCTTC.

The chain couples TRBV13 to TRBJ2-7; the match to TRBD2 covers 7 bases. V lost 6 bases, J lost 2 bases, and 7 bases stayed unmatched. From germline, CDR1 is PRHDT and CDR2 FYEKMQ (reference sequence). The CDR3 runs 14 residues. As DNA, the CDR3 is TGTGCCAGCAGATCCGGACTAGGGGCCTACGAGCAGTACTTC. This sequence encodes CASRSGLGAYEQYF.

The CDR3 nucleotides read TGTGCCTGGAGTGTACTCCTCTACCGAGAGCAGTTCTTC. Its protein product is CAWSVLLYREQFF. The V call is TRBV30, the J call TRBJ2-1; D unclear. The CDR3 totals 13 residues. The ends were cut back, 0 bases at V and 10 bases at J, with 13 bases in the middle. Germline-derived CDR1 and CDR2 are GTSNPN and SVGIG (reference sequence). The whole variable domain, remainder taken from reference TRBV30 and TRBJ2-1, is SQTIHQWPATLVQPVGSPLSLECTVEGTSNPNLYWYRQAAGRGLQLLFYSVGIGQISSEVPQNLSASRPQDRQFILSSKKLLLSDSGFYLCAWSVLLYREQFFGPGTRLTVL.

The table lists this clonotype with many counts. J is TRBJ2-5 and V is TRBV28, with TRBD1 matching 8 bases. Germline V CDR1 and CDR2: MDHEN, SYDVKM. V trimming: 6 bases; J trimming: 2 bases; junction bases outside the gene matches: 14. The CDR3 is made up of 17 amino acids. Written as DNA, the CDR3 is TGTGCCAGCAGCCCAGAGGACAGGGTGGGGTGGCAAGAGACCCAGTACTTC. It encodes CASSPEDRVGWQETQYF.

This clonotype was observed a few times. V gene TRBV5-1 combines with J gene TRBJ2-7; the D call may be TRBD1 or TRBD2 (5 bases each). The CDR3 is made up of 14 amino acids. Germline-derived CDR1 and CDR2 are SGHRS and YFSETQ. Trimming left V 4 bases short and J 6 bases short, with 17 bases between. The CDR3 protein is CASSPGTGRGEQYF. The CDR3 DNA follows: TGCGCCAGCAGCCCCGGTACAGGTCGGGGCGAGCAGTACTTC.

The CDR3 region is CASSLGQGINGELFF. Here the CDR3 DNA reads TGTGCCAGCAGTTTAGGACAGGGAATTAACGGGGAGCTGTTTTTT. The chain carries TRBV28 and TRBJ2-2, with 8 positions matching TRBD1. This CDR3 is built from 15 residues. J gave up 7 bases and V 2 bases, and 6 bases lay outside the gene matches. Looked up from germline, CDR1 is MDHEN and CDR2 is SYDVKM.

This clonotype was counted a few times. CDR3 sequence: CATSDRPGGGTETQYF. The DNA for the CDR3 is TGTGCCACCAGTGACCGGCCCGGAGGGGGGACGGAGACCCAGTACTTC. The chain joins TRBV24-1 to TRBJ2-5, with D tentatively TRBD1 or TRBD2 (6 bases each). V lost 4 bases to trimming and J lost 5 bases, with 19 bases between them. Germline V gene sequence: CDR1 KGHDR, CDR2 SFDVKD. CDR3 length: 16 amino acids.

The sample holds many counts of this clonotype. V is TRBV11-1 and J is TRBJ2-1; D might be TRBD2 (5 bases). Germline CDR1 SGHAT, CDR2 FQDESV (reference sequence). V was shortened by 6 bases and J by 9 bases, with 6 bases between the two germline ends. The CDR3 runs 10 residues. The CDR3 region is CASRGVEQFF. The CDR3 coding sequence is TGTGCCAGCAGGGGAGTTGAGCAGTTCTTC.

This clonotype was seen ten or more times. The chain couples TRBV7-2 to TRBJ2-5; unclear D gene. This CDR3 has 13 amino acids. Trimming cost V 4 bases and J 5 bases, with 11 bases left between them. CDR1 and CDR2 from the germline V gene are SGHTA and FQGNSA. The CDR3 DNA sequence: TGTGCCAGCAGCTGGAAAGTAAGGGAGACCCAGTACTTC. Translation: CASSWKVRETQYF.

The V call is TRBV28, the J call TRBJ1-4, with 10 positions matching TRBD1. Trimming took 6 bases from V and 10 from J; bases not matched to a gene: 11. CDR3 length: 15 amino acids. Germline CDR1 and CDR2: MDHEN and SYDVKM. The CDR3 sequence is CASSPLGTGDGKLFF. The CDR3 nucleotides are TGTGCCAGCAGCCCCCTCGGGACAGGGGATGGAAAACTGTTTTTT.

This clonotype showed up just a few times. At one end, the junction sequence differs from germline, possibly due to a read error. The genes are TRBV7-9 and TRBJ1-2, with a tentative D call TRBD1 (6 bases). Germline CDR1 and CDR2: SEHNR and FQNEAQ (reference sequence). The CDR3 has 15 residues. CDR3 nucleotide sequence: TGTGCCAGCAGCCCTGACAGCACCAGGGGCTATGCCTACACCTTC. This translates into CASSPDSTRGYAYTF.

This clonotype was counted at least ten times. V gene TRBV7-9 combines with J gene TRBJ1-1; D perhaps matches TRBD1 (5 bases). The germline gives CDR1 SEHNR, CDR2 FQNEAQ (reference sequence). Between the trimmed V and J ends, which lost 3 bases and 10 bases, there was a span of 12 bases. The length of the CDR3 is 12 residues. In DNA form, the CDR3 reads TGTGCCAGCAGCTTCCGGGACCTCGGAGCTTTCTTT. Its protein is CASSFRDLGAFF.

This clonotype was found many times. The V and J genes are TRBV15 and TRBJ1-1; D is undetermined. V lost 8 bases, J lost 0 bases, and 10 bases lay in between. Looked up from germline, CDR1 is LNHNV and CDR2 is YYDKDF (reference sequence). This CDR3 comprises 13 residues. The CDR3 loop is CATEKDMNTEAFF. CDR3 bases: TGTGCCACCGAGAAAGACATGAACACTGAAGCTTTCTTT. Full variable domain (outside the CDR3, taken from reference TRBV15 and TRBJ1-1): DAMVIQNPRYQVTQFGKPVTLSCSQTLNHNVMYWYQQKSSQAPKLLFHYYDKDFNNEADTPDNFQSRRPNTSFCFLDIRSPGLGDTAMYLCATEKDMNTEAFFGQGTRLTVV.

This clonotype was recorded a few times. This sequence joins TRBV6-2 or TRBV6-3 and TRBJ2-3, with 12 bases fitting TRBD2. CDR1 and CDR2 (germline): MNHEY, SVGEGT. With V trimmed by 0 bases and J by 3 bases, 7 bases remained unmatched. The CDR3 is 18 amino acids. The CDR3 here is CASSYSGLAGSGTDTQYF. The DNA of the CDR3 is TGTGCCAGCAGTTACTCGGGACTAGCGGGCTCGGGGACAGATACGCAGTATTTT.

This clonotype was detected only a few times. The chain combines TRBV3-1 with TRBJ2-7; D is unclear. Per the germline V gene, CDR1 is LGHDT and CDR2 is YNNKEL (reference sequence). V was pared by 1 base and J by 1 base, with 8 bases between. The length of the CDR3 is 14 residues. The CDR3 region has the DNA TGTGCCAGCAGCCAAGCGGTTTCATCCTACGAGCAGTACTTC. This codes for CASSQAVSSYEQYF.

This sequence joins TRBV7-2 and TRBJ2-3; the match to TRBD2 covers 16 bases. The germline gives CDR1 SGHTA, CDR2 FQGNSA. CDR3 length: 16 residues. Trimming at V came to 6 bases and at J to 4 bases, leaving 4 bases not matched to a gene. The DNA for the CDR3 is TGTGCCAGCAGGGGACTAGCGGGAGGGGGGTCAGATACGCAGTATTTT. It yields the protein CASRGLAGGGSDTQYF.

The genes are TRBV18 and TRBJ2-7, with D possibly called TRBD1 or TRBD2 (6 bases each). The CDR3 runs 15 residues. The V end was cut by 4 bases, the J end by 5 bases, with 18 bases between. Germline assignment: CDR1 KGHSH and CDR2 LQKENI. CDR3 nucleotide sequence: TGTGCCAGCTCACAAGGGGGGACCTTCAAGAACGAGCAGTACTTC. It codes for CASSQGGTFKNEQYF.

This clonotype came up many times. The gene calls are TRBV3-1 and TRBJ1-2, with 8 bases aligning to TRBD1. After removal of 3 bases from V and 6 bases from J, the junction contained 6 bases not matched to a gene. The CDR3 loop spans 14 amino acids. CDR1 and CDR2 from the germline V gene are LGHDT and YNNKEL (reference sequence). CDR3 coding DNA: TGTGCCAGCAGCCATCTCGGGACAGGCGATGGCTACACCTTC. This encodes CASSHLGTGDGYTF.

In its sample, this clonotype was seen many times. This CDR3 reads CASSLSRGSNEQFF. CDR3 DNA sequence: TGTGCCAGCAGCTTAAGTAGGGGATCTAATGAGCAGTTCTTC. V and J are TRBV7-2 and TRBJ2-1; D perhaps matches TRBD1 (5 bases). V lost 2 bases and J 7 bases, leaving 12 bases between the germline ends. This CDR3 comprises 14 residues. The V gene's germline CDR1 is SGHTA and CDR2 FQGNSA.